These 19 T cell receptor beta chains originate from one sample sequenced in a study of T cells in Graves' hyperthyroidism and ophthalmopathy. TCR beta CDR3 regions were amplified from RNA. First-round RT-PCR with HTBI primers amplified the TCR CDR3 region. Using its own MiXCR run on the multiplex PCR reads, TCRdb lists one record per CDR3 protein. The sample yields about 770,000 distinct CDR3 sequences, around 19% seen once. The sample consisted of blood. These TCRs come from a woman in her fifties or sixties with Graves' hyperthyroidism that later progressed to Graves' ophthalmopathy.

This clonotype was found a few times. The chain joins TRBV11-3 to TRBJ2-1; D is perhaps TRBD2 (6 bases). V gave up 5 bases and J gave up 0 bases, with 20 bases separating them. Germline lookup yields CDR1 SGHNT and CDR2 YENEEA. The CDR3 runs 18 residues. The CDR3 DNA sequence: TGTGCCAGCAGCCCCAGAAAGGGACTGATGAGCTCCTACAATGAGCAGTTCTTC. Protein sequence: CASSPRKGLMSSYNEQFF.

The chain links TRBV29-1 to TRBJ2-2; D is tentatively TRBD1 or TRBD2 (5 bases each). The CDR3 contains 15 residues. From germline, CDR1 is SQVTM and CDR2 ANQGSEA. Trimming pared 5 bases from V and 3 bases from J, leaving 16 bases between. The CDR3 nucleotides are TGCAGCGTTACCCCGAGGGGTGGAGACACCGGGGAGCTGTTTTTT. Its protein is CSVTPRGGDTGELFF.

As to this clonotype: Because it lacks the conserved phenylalanine or tryptophan at the end, this CDR3 is likely a read error. CDR3 nucleotides: TGTGCCAGCAGCCCGCCAACAGGGAACCACGAGCAGTACCTC. Its protein product is CASSPPTGNHEQYL. J is TRBJ2-7 and V is TRBV9; tentatively, D is TRBD1 (6 bases). Germline CDR1 and CDR2: SGDLS and YYNGEE. This CDR3 spans 14 amino acids. Trimming shortened V by 4 bases and J by 5 bases, and 16 bases separated the two germline ends.

This clonotype was seen ten or more times. The genes are TRBV20-1 and TRBJ2-7; 11 bases align to TRBD2. The CDR3 spans 16 residues. Per germline, CDR1 DFQATT and CDR2 SNEGSKA (reference sequence). J lost 0 bases, V lost 0 bases, and 4 bases had no gene match. The CDR3, as DNA: TGCAGTGCTAGAGATAGCGGGACTAGCGGCTCCTACGAGCAGTACTTC. Its translation is CSARDSGTSGSYEQYF.

This clonotype was seen many times. The rearrangement joins TRBV3-1 to TRBJ1-2; the D is unclear. Trimming shortened V by 1 base and J by 6 bases, and 15 bases separated the two germline ends. The V gene's germline CDR1 is LGHDT and CDR2 YNNKEL (reference sequence). CDR3 length: 15 residues. The CDR3 bases are TGTGCCAGCAGCCAAGCTTTGGGGTCCGGGGATGGCTACACCTTC. Its protein product is CASSQALGSGDGYTF.

This clonotype was counted between two and nine times. The V and J genes are TRBV15 and TRBJ1-2, with TRBD1 matching over 8 bases. V dropped 0 bases and J dropped 7; count of bases not matched to a gene: 7. The CDR3 spans 15 residues. From germline, CDR1 is LNHNV and CDR2 YYDKDF (reference sequence). Here the CDR3 DNA reads TGTGCCACCAGCAGAGATTCAGGGGGCGTTTCTGGCTACACCTTC. Amino acids: CATSRDSGGVSGYTF.

In this sample, this clonotype turned up many times. The chain couples TRBV20-1 to TRBJ2-7; D ambiguous. The germline V gene encodes CDR1 DFQATT and CDR2 SNEGSKA (reference sequence). V was shortened by 4 bases and J by 2 bases, with 12 bases between the two germline ends. The CDR3 is 13 residues long. The DNA of the CDR3 is TGCAGTGCTAACCGGCAAAATGCCTACGAGCAGTACTTC. This sequence encodes CSANRQNAYEQYF.

This clonotype has at least ten counts. V usage is TRBV20-1 and J usage is TRBJ1-5, with D possibly matching TRBD1 (5 bases). Germline CDR1 DFQATT, CDR2 SNEGSKA (reference sequence). CDR3 size: 16 residues. Between the trimmed V and J ends, which lost 0 bases and 2 bases, there was a span of 14 bases. CDR3 amino acids: CSARDLRQSGNQPQHF. DNA for the CDR3: TGCAGTGCTAGAGACCTACGACAGTCGGGCAATCAGCCCCAGCATTTT.

As to this clonotype: A read error may be the cause here, since a much bigger clone is one base away. The V call is TRBV7-9, the J call TRBJ1-2, with 7 bases aligning to TRBD1. CDR1 and CDR2 from the germline V gene are SEHNR and FQNEAQ (reference sequence). Unmatched junction bases numbered 8, after V lost 4 bases and J lost 6 bases. This CDR3 is built from 14 residues. Here the CDR3 reads CASSSSGGVNGYTF. The CDR3 DNA reads TGTGCCAGCAGCTCCTCAGGGGGGGTTAATGGCTACACCTTC.

There are many counts of this clonotype. The chain couples TRBV13 to TRBJ2-7; TRBD1 aligns across 9 bases. Germline trimming cut 5 bases from V and 5 bases from J; bases unmatched to any gene: 7. This CDR3 spans 14 amino acids. The germline gives CDR1 PRHDT, CDR2 FYEKMQ (reference sequence). CDR3 nucleotides: TGTGCCAGCAGCCAAGGGACAGGGTCGGACGAGCAGTACTTC. This gives the protein CASSQGTGSDEQYF.

This clonotype turned up a few times. V gene TRBV11-2 combines with J gene TRBJ1-6, with a tentative D call TRBD1 (6 bases). V lost 3 bases and J 5 bases, leaving 8 bases between the germline ends. Germline CDR1 reads SGHAT; CDR2 reads FQNNGV. This CDR3 has 14 amino acids. CDR3 in amino acids: CASSLGAHNSPLHF. In DNA, the CDR3 is TGTGCCAGCAGCTTGGGGGCCCATAATTCACCCCTCCACTTT.

The chain combines TRBV20-1 with TRBJ1-2; 7 bases fit TRBD1. After removal of 5 bases from V and 4 bases from J, the junction contained 4 bases not matched to a gene. The germline V gene has CDR1 DFQATT and CDR2 SNEGSKA (reference sequence). This CDR3 has 12 amino acids. The CDR3 DNA reads TGCAGTGCTTTGGGACAGCCCTATGGCTACACCTTC. Translation gives CSALGQPYGYTF.

This clonotype came up many times. The chain employs TRBV20-1 and TRBJ2-3, with 9 bases lining up with TRBD1. This CDR3 spans 14 amino acids. Germline V CDR1 and CDR2: DFQATT, SNEGSKA (reference sequence). V was clipped by 3 bases and J by 5 bases; unmatched bases: 6. CDR3 sequence (DNA): TGCAGTGCTAGCCTACAGGGGGCTGAAGATACGCAGTATTTT. Its protein is CSASLQGAEDTQYF.

The CDR3 DNA is TGTGCCAGCAGCCAGGGGTGGCTGAGGAATTCACCCCTCCACTTT. Its protein product is CASSQGWLRNSPLHF. The gene calls are TRBV13 and TRBJ1-6; possible D gene TRBD1, 6 bases. The V and J ends lost 5 bases and 7 bases respectively, with 15 bases between them. Germline V CDR1 and CDR2: PRHDT, FYEKMQ (reference sequence). CDR3 size: 15 residues.

This clonotype has a count of ten or more. The chain is built from TRBV27 and TRBJ1-1; D may be TRBD1 (6 bases). Germline V lookup: CDR1 MNHEY, CDR2 SMNVEV (reference sequence). V was shortened by 4 bases and J by 2 bases, with 14 bases between the two germline ends. The CDR3 totals 15 residues. The CDR3 reads CASSYSGTHNTEAFF. As DNA, the CDR3 is TGTGCCAGCAGTTATTCAGGGACACACAACACTGAAGCTTTCTTT.

The V gene is TRBV10-3, the J gene TRBJ1-4; TRBD1 matches 7 bases. CDR3 length: 12 residues. Unmatched junction bases numbered 4, after V lost 8 bases and J lost 7 bases. The V gene's germline CDR1 is ENHRY and CDR2 SYGVKD. The CDR3 is CAIAQGREKLFF. In nucleotides, the CDR3 is TGTGCCATCGCACAGGGGCGTGAAAAACTGTTTTTT.

V is TRBV7-9 and J is TRBJ2-2; D possibly matches TRBD1 or TRBD2 (5 bases each). Per germline, CDR1 SEHNR and CDR2 FQNEAQ (reference sequence). There are 15 residues in the CDR3. V was pared by 6 bases and J by 6 bases, with 17 bases between. The CDR3 DNA reads TGTGCCAGCAGTCCGGTCCCGGGGCATCCCGGGGAGCTGTTTTTT. Protein: CASSPVPGHPGELFF.

A few counts support this clonotype. The V call is TRBV19, the J call TRBJ1-1; D call uncertain. The ends were cut back, 5 bases at V and 4 bases at J, with 11 bases in the middle. The CDR3 extends over 13 amino acids. From germline, CDR1 is LNHDA and CDR2 SQIVND (reference sequence). The CDR3 protein is CASSAAGLTEAFF. The CDR3 DNA reads TGTGCCAGTAGTGCAGCGGGTCTCACTGAAGCTTTCTTT.

The chain combines TRBV7-9 with TRBJ2-2, with 9 bases lining up with TRBD1. The junction had 8 bases not matched to a gene; V was cut back by 5 bases and J by 4 bases. CDR3 length equals 16 residues. Germline V lookup: CDR1 SEHNR, CDR2 FQNEAQ (reference sequence). Here the CDR3 DNA reads TGTGCCAGCAGCACCCAACAGGGGGCTAGCACCGGGGAGCTGTTTTTT. Translating it yields CASSTQQGASTGELFF.